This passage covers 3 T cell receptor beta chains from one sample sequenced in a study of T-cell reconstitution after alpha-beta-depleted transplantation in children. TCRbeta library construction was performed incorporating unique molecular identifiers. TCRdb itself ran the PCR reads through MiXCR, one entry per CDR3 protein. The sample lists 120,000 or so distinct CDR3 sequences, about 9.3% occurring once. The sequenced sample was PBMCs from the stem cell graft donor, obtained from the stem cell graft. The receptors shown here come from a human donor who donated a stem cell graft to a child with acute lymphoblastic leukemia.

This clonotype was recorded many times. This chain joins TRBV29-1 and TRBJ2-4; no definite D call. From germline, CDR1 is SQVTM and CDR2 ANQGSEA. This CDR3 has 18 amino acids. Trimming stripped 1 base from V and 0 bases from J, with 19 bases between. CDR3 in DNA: TGCAGCGTTGAAGGGGTCTTTCCCACACATCTAGCCAAAAACATTCAGTACTTC. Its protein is CSVEGVFPTHLAKNIQYF.

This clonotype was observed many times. The CDR3 coding sequence is TGTGCCAGCAGCTTAGTTGCGGGAGGCCTCACGGTCACAGATACGCAGTATTTT. It yields the protein CASSLVAGGLTVTDTQYF. The chain combines TRBV11-3 with TRBJ2-3; 8 positions agree with TRBD2. Unmatched junction bases numbered 11, after V lost 1 base and J lost 2 bases. The CDR3 has 18 residues. Germline-derived CDR1 and CDR2 are SGHNT and YENEEA.

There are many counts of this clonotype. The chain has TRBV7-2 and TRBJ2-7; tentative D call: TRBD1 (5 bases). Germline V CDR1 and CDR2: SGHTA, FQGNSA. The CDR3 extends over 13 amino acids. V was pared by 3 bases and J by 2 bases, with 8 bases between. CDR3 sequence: CASSLDKPYEQYF. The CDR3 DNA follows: TGTGCCAGCAGCTTGGACAAGCCCTACGAGCAGTACTTC.